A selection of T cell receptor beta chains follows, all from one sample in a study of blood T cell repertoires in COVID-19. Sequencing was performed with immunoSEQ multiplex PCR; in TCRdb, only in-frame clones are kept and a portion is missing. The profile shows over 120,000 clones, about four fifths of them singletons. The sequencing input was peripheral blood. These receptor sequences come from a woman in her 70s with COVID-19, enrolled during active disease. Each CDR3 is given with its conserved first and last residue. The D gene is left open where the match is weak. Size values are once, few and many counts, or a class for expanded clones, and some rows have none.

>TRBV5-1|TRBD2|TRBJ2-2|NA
CASSNGGGPNTGELFF
TGCGCCAGCAGCAACGGCGGGGGGCCTAACACCGGGGAGCTGTTTTTT
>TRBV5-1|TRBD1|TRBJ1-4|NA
CASSLSGQEGTNEKLFF
TGCGCCAGCAGCTTGTCGGGACAGGAGGGAACTAATGAAAAACTGTTTTTT
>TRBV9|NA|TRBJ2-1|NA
CASSVPSVNEQFF
TGTGCCAGCAGCGTCCCTAGCGTCAATGAGCAGTTCTTC
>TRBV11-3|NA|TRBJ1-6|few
CASSPSIDRRNSPLHF
TGTGCCAGCAGTCCAAGCATAGACAGGCGTAATTCACCCCTCCACTTT
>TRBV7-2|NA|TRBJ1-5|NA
CASSSGRGGNQPQHF
TGTGCCAGCAGCTCTGGCAGGGGCGGCAATCAGCCCCAGCATTTT
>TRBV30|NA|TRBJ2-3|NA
CAWSRGDTQYF
TGTGCCTGGAGCCGGGGAGATACGCAGTATTTT
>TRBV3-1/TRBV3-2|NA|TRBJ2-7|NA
CASSPWDKGYEQYF
TGTGCCAGCAGCCCATGGGACAAAGGATACGAGCAGTACTTC
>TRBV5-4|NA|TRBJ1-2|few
CASSSSTGLYGYTF
TGTGCCAGCAGCTCCTCGACAGGCCTTTATGGCTACACCTTC
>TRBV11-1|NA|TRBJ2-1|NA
CASSSIDSYNEQFF
TGTGCCAGCAGCTCAATCGACAGTTACAATGAGCAGTTCTTC
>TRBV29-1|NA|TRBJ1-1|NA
CSVAAGSNTEAFF
TGCAGCGTGGCCGCCGGGTCAAACACTGAAGCTTTCTTT
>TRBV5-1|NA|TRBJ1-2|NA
CASSLARGNYGYTF
TGCGCCAGCAGCTTGGCCAGGGGAAACTATGGCTACACCTTC
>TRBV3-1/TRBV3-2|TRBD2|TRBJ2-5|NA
CASSRLLAPETQYF
TGTGCCAGCAGCCGGTTACTAGCGCCAGAGACCCAGTACTTC
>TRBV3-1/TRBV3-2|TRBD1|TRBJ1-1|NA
CASSQLRGLAEAFF
TGTGCCAGCAGCCAACTTAGGGGGCTGGCTGAAGCTTTCTTT
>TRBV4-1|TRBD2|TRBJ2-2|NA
CATSAGARNTGELFF
TGCGCCACCTCAGCGGGGGCGCGGAACACCGGGGAGCTGTTTTTT
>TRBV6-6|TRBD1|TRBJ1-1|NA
CASSPPGQRNTEAFF
TGTGCCAGCAGTCCCCCGGGACAGCGGAACACTGAAGCTTTCTTT
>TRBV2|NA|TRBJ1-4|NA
CASGQQGVREKLFF
TGTGCCAGCGGCCAACAGGGAGTTCGTGAAAAACTGTTTTTT
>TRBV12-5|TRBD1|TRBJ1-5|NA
CASGTTGVNQPQHF
TGTGCTAGTGGTACGACAGGGGTTAATCAGCCCCAGCATTTT
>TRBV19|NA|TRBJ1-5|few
CASSKQSLQPQHF
TGTGCCAGTAGTAAACAGAGTCTTCAGCCCCAGCATTTT